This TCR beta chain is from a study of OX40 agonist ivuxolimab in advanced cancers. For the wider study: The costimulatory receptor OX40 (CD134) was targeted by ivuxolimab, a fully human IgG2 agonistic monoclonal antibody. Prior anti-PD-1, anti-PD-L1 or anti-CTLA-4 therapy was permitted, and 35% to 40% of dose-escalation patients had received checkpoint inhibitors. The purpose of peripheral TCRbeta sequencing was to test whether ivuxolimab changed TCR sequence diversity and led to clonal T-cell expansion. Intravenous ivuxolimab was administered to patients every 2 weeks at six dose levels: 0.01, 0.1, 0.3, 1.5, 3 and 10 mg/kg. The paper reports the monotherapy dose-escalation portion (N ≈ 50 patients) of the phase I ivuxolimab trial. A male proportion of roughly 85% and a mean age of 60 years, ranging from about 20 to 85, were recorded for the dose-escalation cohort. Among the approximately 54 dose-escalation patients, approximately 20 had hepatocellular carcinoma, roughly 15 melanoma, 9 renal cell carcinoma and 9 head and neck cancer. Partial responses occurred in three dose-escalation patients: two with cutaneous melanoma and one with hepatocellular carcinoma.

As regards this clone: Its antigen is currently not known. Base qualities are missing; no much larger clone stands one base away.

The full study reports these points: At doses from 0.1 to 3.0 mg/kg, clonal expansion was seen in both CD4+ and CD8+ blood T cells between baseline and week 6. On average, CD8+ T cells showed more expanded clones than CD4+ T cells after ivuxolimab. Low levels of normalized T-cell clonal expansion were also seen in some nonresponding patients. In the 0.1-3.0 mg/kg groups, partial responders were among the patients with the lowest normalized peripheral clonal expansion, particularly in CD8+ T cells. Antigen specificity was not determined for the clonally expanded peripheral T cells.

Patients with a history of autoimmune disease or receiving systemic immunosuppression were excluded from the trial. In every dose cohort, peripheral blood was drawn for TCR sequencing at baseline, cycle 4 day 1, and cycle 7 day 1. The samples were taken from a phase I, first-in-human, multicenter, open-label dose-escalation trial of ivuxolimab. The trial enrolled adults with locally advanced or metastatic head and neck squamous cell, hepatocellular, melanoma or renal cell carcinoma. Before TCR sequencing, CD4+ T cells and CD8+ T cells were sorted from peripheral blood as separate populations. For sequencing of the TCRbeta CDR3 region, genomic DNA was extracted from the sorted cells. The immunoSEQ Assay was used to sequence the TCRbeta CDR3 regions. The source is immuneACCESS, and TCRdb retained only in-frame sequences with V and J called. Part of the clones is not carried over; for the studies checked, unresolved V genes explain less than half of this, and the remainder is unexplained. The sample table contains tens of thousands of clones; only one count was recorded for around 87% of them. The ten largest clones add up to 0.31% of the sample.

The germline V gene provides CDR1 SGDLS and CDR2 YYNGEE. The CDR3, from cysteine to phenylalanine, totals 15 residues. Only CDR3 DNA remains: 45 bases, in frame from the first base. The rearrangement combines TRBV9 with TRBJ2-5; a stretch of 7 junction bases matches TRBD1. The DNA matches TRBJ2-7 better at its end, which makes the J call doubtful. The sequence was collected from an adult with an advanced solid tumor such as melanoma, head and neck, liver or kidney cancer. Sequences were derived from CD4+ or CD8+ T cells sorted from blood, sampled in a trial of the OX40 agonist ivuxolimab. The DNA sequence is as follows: TGTGCCAGCAGCGTAGAGGGGACAGCGAGCTACGAGCAGTACTTC. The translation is CASSVEGTASYEQYF.